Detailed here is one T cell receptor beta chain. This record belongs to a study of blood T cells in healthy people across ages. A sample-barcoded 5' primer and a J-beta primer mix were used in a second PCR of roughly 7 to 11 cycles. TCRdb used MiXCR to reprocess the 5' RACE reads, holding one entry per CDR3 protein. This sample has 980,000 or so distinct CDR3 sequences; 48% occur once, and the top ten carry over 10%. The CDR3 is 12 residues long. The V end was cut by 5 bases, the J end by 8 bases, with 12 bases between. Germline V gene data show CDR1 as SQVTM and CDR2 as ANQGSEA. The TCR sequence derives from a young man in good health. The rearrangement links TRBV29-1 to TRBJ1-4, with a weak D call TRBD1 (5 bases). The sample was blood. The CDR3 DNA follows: TGCAGCGTTTCAGGGTTACAGGAAAAACTGTTTTTT. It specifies CSVSGLQEKLFF.